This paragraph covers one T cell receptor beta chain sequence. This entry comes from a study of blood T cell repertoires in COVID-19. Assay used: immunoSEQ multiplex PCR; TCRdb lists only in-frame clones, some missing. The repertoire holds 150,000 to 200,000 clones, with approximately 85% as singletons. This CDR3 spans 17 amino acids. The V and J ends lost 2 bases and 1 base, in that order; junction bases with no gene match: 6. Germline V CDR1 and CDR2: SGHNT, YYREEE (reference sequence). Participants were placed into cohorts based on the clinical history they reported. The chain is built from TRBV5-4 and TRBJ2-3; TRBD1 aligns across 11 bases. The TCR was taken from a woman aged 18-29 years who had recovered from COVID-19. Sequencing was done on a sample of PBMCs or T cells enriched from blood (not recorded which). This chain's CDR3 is CASSLDGQGAGTDTQYF. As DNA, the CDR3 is TGTGCCAGCAGCTTAGACGGACAGGGGGCTGGCACAGATACGCAGTATTTT.